The 22 T cell receptor beta chains given below trace back to one sample, sequenced in a study of T cell responses to AZD1222 COVID-19 vaccine. Produced via immunoSEQ multiplex PCR; TCRdb's table is partial and in-frame only. The table shows more than 110,000 clones, with 90% occurring only once. The material sequenced was peripheral blood, taken on day 0 of AZD1222 vaccination. Receptors originate from an adult in good health.

In this sample, this clone turned up a few times. The rearrangement links TRBV6-6 to TRBJ2-5; 7 bases match TRBD2. Germline lookup yields CDR1 MNHNY and CDR2 SVGAGI (reference sequence). The CDR3 is 11 residues long. Trimming at V came to 6 bases and at J to 5 bases, leaving 0 bases not matched to a gene. CDR3 DNA: TGTGCCAGCAGAGCGGGGGAGACCCAGTACTTC. Amino acid sequence: CASRAGETQYF.

This clone was seen a single time. The CDR3 nucleotides read TGCGCCAGCAGCTTACCGGGACAGGGGGCAAACGAGCAGTTCTTC. Translated: CASSLPGQGANEQFF. The V gene is TRBV5-1, the J gene TRBJ2-1, with 12 nucleotides matching TRBD1. The CDR3 length is 15 residues. Germline assignment: CDR1 SGHRS and CDR2 YFSETQ. Germline trimming cut 2 bases from V and 10 bases from J; bases unmatched to any gene: 7. Together with reference TRBV5-1 and TRBJ2-1, the CDR3 gives the full variable domain: KAGVTQTPRYLIKTRGQQVTLSCSPISGHRSVSWYQQTPGQGLQFLFEYFSETQRNKGNFPGRFSGRQFSNSRSEMNVSTLELGDSALYLCASSLPGQGANEQFFGPGTRLTVL.

The CDR3 spells CASSLSTGLNQPQHF. CDR3 coding DNA: TGTGCCAGCAGCTTATCGACAGGGCTGAATCAGCCCCAGCATTTT. J is TRBJ1-5 and V is TRBV7-6; TRBD1 aligns across 7 bases. CDR1 SGHVS and CDR2 FNYEAQ come from the germline V gene. CDR3 length: 15 amino acids. Losses at the gene ends were 2 bases for V and 4 bases for J; bases not matched to a gene: 5.

This clone was found once. The V call is TRBV6-4, the J call TRBJ2-7, with 13 bases identical to TRBD2. Germline loops: CDR1 MRHNA, CDR2 SNTAGT. With V trimmed by 6 bases and J by 2 bases, 4 bases remained unmatched. The CDR3 covers 15 residues. The CDR3 DNA reads TGTGCCAGCAGCGAACTAGCGGGAGGGCCCTACGAGCAGTACTTC. Protein: CASSELAGGPYEQYF.

CDR3 bases: TGCGCCAGCAGCCAAGGGTTCTCTGGGGCCAACGTCCTGACTTTC. Translation: CASSQGFSGANVLTF. The gene calls are TRBV4-3 and TRBJ2-6; no firm D call. Germline assignment: CDR1 LGHNA and CDR2 YSLEER. The CDR3 runs 15 residues. The V gene lost 1 base and the J gene lost 0 bases, with 4 bases spanning the gap.

This chain links TRBV5-1 with TRBJ2-7; the D gene is possibly TRBD1 (7 bases). CDR1 SGHRS and CDR2 YFSETQ come from the germline V gene. The CDR3 consists of 16 residues. V lost 0 bases, J lost 2 bases, and 15 bases lay in between. CDR3 bases: TGCGCCAGCAGCTTGGGGGGGGACAGCTTCCCCTACGAGCAGTACTTC. Translating gives CASSLGGDSFPYEQYF.

The V and J genes are TRBV11-2 and TRBJ1-5; maybe TRBD1 (6 bases). Germline CDR1 is SGHAT and CDR2 is FQNNGV. The ends were cut back, 6 bases at V and 3 bases at J, with 15 bases in the middle. The CDR3 extends over 15 amino acids. The CDR3 DNA is TGTGCCAGCAGACCCGTAGCGGGGGCCAATCAGCCCCAGCATTTT. Translating gives CASRPVAGANQPQHF. Using reference TRBV11-2 and TRBJ1-5 for the parts outside the CDR3, the full variable domain is EAGVAQSPRYKIIEKRQSVAFWCNPISGHATLYWYQQILGQGPKLLIQFQNNGVVDDSQLPKDRFSAERLKGVDSTLKIQPAKLEDSAVYLCASRPVAGANQPQHFGDGTRLSIL.

The chain couples TRBV20-1 to TRBJ2-7, with D perhaps matching TRBD1 (6 bases). Per germline, CDR1 DFQATT and CDR2 SNEGSKA (reference sequence). The CDR3 runs to 14 residues. Trimming took off 3 bases at V and 6 bases at J, with 18 bases between the two ends. For the CDR3, the DNA is TGCAGTGCTAGTGGGATTCTAGGGGGTGGCGAGCAGTACTTC. Translation: CSASGILGGGEQYF.

Turning to this clone: Distinct nucleotide sequences in the sample also encode this CDR3. The chain links TRBV9 to TRBJ2-5; no definite D call. This CDR3 contains 12 residues. The V gene's germline CDR1 is SGDLS and CDR2 YYNGEE. Trimming cost V 4 bases and J 2 bases, with 6 bases left between them. The CDR3 sequence: CASSPSQETQYF. The CDR3 DNA follows: TGTGCCAGCAGCCCTTCGCAAGAGACCCAGTACTTC.

Only one count was recorded for this clone. This sequence joins TRBV5-5 and TRBJ1-5; 7 bases map to TRBD1. CDR1 is SGHKS and CDR2 is YYEKEE in the germline V gene (reference sequence). The CDR3 covers 14 residues. Trimming at V came to 0 bases and at J to 7 bases, leaving 4 bases not matched to a gene. The CDR3 region has the DNA TGTGCCAGCAGCTTGGGGGACAGCGGCCAGCCCCAGCATTTT. Residues: CASSLGDSGQPQHF.

The J gene is TRBJ1-3, the V gene TRBV5-4; unclear D gene. The CDR3 is 16 amino acids. Trimming shortened V by 2 bases and J by 0 bases, and 12 bases separated the two germline ends. Germline CDR1 SGHNT, CDR2 YYREEE (reference sequence). CDR3 in DNA: TGTGCCAGCAGCTTTAACAGCCCGATCTCTGGAAACACCATATATTTT. Its translation is CASSFNSPISGNTIYF.

The CDR3, as DNA: TGTGCCAGCAGTATAAAGAACACCGGGGAGCTGTTTTTT. It is translated as CASSIKNTGELFF. The chain carries TRBV12-3 or TRBV12-4 and TRBJ2-2; D is unresolved. CDR3 size: 13 residues. V lost 5 bases, J lost 1 base, and 5 bases lay in between.

This chain links TRBV7-2 with TRBJ2-2; 7 bases line up with TRBD2. Germline V gene lookup returns CDR1 SGHTA and CDR2 FQGNSA. The CDR3 spans 14 residues. After removal of 5 bases from V and 7 bases from J, the junction contained 7 bases not matched to a gene. CDR3 protein: CASSPAGVIGELFF. The DNA for the CDR3 is TGTGCCAGCAGCCCTGCGGGGGTAATCGGGGAGCTGTTTTTT.

A few counts support this clone. The same CDR3 can be traced to other DNA sequences in this sample. The rearrangement uses TRBV7-8 and TRBJ1-5; tentative D call: TRBD1 (6 bases). Looked up from germline, CDR1 is SGHVS and CDR2 is FQNEAQ. V was shortened by 1 base and J by 1 base, with 8 bases between the two germline ends. CDR3 length: 15 amino acids. This chain's CDR3 is CASSLDRVSNQPQHF. DNA for the CDR3: TGTGCCAGCAGCTTAGACAGGGTGAGCAATCAGCCCCAGCATTTT. The full variable domain, with the rest looked up from reference TRBV7-8 and TRBJ1-5, is GAGVSQSPRYKVAKRGQDVALRCDPISGHVSLFWYQQALGQGPEFLTYFQNEAQLDKSGLPSDRFFAERPEGSVSTLKIQRTQQEDSAVYLCASSLDRVSNQPQHFGDGTRLSIL.

The chain carries TRBV19 and TRBJ2-3; 15 bases agree with TRBD2. The CDR3 has 16 amino acids. Germline V lookup: CDR1 LNHDA, CDR2 SQIVND (reference sequence). V shed 3 bases and J 5 bases; nucleotides not matched to a gene: 3. The CDR3 here is CASSIRTSGRGDTQYF. CDR3 sequence (DNA): TGTGCCAGTAGTATCCGGACTAGCGGGAGGGGAGATACGCAGTATTTT.

V and J are TRBV27 and TRBJ1-3; TRBD1 matches 7 bases. This CDR3 comprises 14 residues. Germline values: CDR1 MNHEY, CDR2 SMNVEV (reference sequence). V was clipped by 8 bases and J by 1 base; unmatched bases: 5. Here the CDR3 DNA reads TGTGCCAGCCGGGCAGGGGGGTCTGGAAACACCATATATTTT. Translation: CASRAGGSGNTIYF.

The V and J genes are TRBV7-2 and TRBJ1-1; D unresolved. Trimming took 1 base from V and 0 from J, leaving 9 bases between them. Germline CDR1 reads SGHTA; CDR2 reads FQGNSA. This CDR3 has 15 residues. The CDR3 bases are TGTGCCAGCAGCTTAGGACACCGGATGAACACTGAAGCTTTCTTT. It yields the protein CASSLGHRMNTEAFF.

The rearrangement joins TRBV30 to TRBJ1-4; unclear D gene. The germline V and J ends were trimmed by 1 base and 0 bases, with 9 bases remaining between them. CDR3 length equals 15 residues. Germline CDR1 GTSNPN, CDR2 SVGIG (reference sequence). The CDR3 here is CAWSGVSSTNEKLFF. DNA for the CDR3: TGTGCCTGGAGTGGTGTGTCTTCAACTAATGAAAAACTGTTTTTT.

The chain joins TRBV3-1 (or the pseudogene TRBV3-2) to TRBJ2-7, with 7 bases identical to TRBD1. V lost 4 bases and J lost 4; bases outside the gene matches: 7. The CDR3 spans 14 residues. The germline V gene encodes CDR1 LGHDT and CDR2 YNNKEL (reference sequence). Here the CDR3 DNA reads TGTGCCAGCAGCCTCCACGACAGGGAATACGAGCAGTACTTC. This encodes CASSLHDREYEQYF.

The CDR3 bases are TGTGCCAGCAGTGACTCCCTTTGGATGGAGCGGAGCTCCTACGAGCAGTACTTC. Its translation is CASSDSLWMERSSYEQYF. The chain uses TRBV2 and TRBJ2-7, with D perhaps TRBD2 (5 bases). The V end was cut by 3 bases, the J end by 0 bases, with 21 bases between. The CDR3 consists of 18 residues. Germline values: CDR1 SNHLY, CDR2 FYNNEI. The full variable domain, in which reference TRBV2 and TRBJ2-7 provide the parts outside the CDR3, is EPEVTQTPSHQVTQMGQEVILRCVPISNHLYFYWYRQILGQKVEFLVSFYNNEISEKSEIFDDQFSVERPDGSNFTLKIRSTKLEDSAMYFCASSDSLWMERSSYEQYFGPGTRLTVT.

The V and J genes are TRBV30 and TRBJ1-3; possibly TRBD1 for D (6 bases). The length of the CDR3 is 14 residues. Deletions cut 4 bases from V and 3 bases from J, with 13 bases between. CDR1 and CDR2 from the germline V gene are GTSNPN and SVGIG (reference sequence). The CDR3 sequence: CAWTGRGSGNTIYF. The CDR3 nucleotides read TGTGCCTGGACAGGCAGGGGTAGTGGAAACACCATATATTTT.

The rearrangement joins TRBV18 to TRBJ2-3; 8 bases match TRBD1. Germline CDR1 and CDR2: KGHSH and LQKENI. V was clipped by 5 bases and J by 4 bases; unmatched bases: 14. The CDR3 runs to 17 residues. CDR3: CASSSLGPGGNADTQYF. In DNA, the CDR3 is TGTGCCAGCTCATCCCTCGGACCAGGGGGCAATGCAGATACGCAGTATTTT. The whole variable domain, remainder taken from reference TRBV18 and TRBJ2-3, is NAGVMQNPRHLVRRRGQEARLRCSPMKGHSHVYWYRQLPEEGLKFMVYLQKENIIDESGMPKERFSAEFPKEGPSILRIQQVVRGDSAAYFCASSSLGPGGNADTQYFGPGTRLTVL.